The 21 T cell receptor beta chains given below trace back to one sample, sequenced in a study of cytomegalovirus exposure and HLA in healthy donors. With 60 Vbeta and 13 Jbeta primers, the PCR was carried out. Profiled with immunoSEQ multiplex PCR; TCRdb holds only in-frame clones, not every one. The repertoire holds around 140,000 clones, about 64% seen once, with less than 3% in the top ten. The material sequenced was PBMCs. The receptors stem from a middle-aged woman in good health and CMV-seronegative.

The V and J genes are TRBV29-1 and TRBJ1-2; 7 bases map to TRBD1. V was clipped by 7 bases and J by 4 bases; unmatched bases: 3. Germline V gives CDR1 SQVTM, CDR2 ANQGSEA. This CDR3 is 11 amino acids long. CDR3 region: CSARDSYGYTF. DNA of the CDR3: TGCAGCGCCCGGGACAGCTATGGCTACACCTTC.

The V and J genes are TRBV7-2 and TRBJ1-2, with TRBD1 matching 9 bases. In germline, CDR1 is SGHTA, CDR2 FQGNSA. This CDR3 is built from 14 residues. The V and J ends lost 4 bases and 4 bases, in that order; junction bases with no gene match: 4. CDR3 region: CASSSRTGAYGYTF. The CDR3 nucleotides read TGTGCCAGCAGCTCAAGGACAGGGGCCTATGGCTACACCTTC. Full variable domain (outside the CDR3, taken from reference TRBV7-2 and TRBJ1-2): GAGVSQSPSNKVTEKGKDVELRCDPISGHTALYWYRQSLGQGLEFLIYFQGNSAPDKSGLPSDRFSAERTGGSVSTLTIQRTQQEDSAVYLCASSSRTGAYGYTFGSGTRLTVV.

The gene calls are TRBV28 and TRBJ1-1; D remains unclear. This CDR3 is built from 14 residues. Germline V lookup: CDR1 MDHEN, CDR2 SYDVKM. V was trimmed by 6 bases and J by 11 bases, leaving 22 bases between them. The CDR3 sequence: CASSLVMPFGEAFF. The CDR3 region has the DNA TGTGCCAGCAGCTTAGTAATGCCTTTCGGGGAGGCTTTCTTT.

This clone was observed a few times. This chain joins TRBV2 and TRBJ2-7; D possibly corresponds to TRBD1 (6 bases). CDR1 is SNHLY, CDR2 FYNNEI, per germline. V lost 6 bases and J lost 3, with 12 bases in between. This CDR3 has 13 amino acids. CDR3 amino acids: CASRKQGHYEQYF. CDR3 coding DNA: TGTGCCAGCAGGAAACAGGGACACTACGAGCAGTACTTC.

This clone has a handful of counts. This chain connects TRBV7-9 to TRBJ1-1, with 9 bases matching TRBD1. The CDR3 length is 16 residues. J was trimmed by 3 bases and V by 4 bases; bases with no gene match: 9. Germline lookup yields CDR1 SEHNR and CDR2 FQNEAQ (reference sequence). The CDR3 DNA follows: TGTGCCAGCAGCTCACAGGGGGCCGTGGGGTACACTGAAGCTTTCTTT. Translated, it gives CASSSQGAVGYTEAFF.

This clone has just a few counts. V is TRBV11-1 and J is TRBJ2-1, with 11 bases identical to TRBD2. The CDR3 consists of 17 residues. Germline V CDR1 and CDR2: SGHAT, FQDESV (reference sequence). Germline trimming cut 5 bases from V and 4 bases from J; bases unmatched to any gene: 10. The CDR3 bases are TGTGCCAGCAGCCGCCGGAGACTAGCGGGGTATTACAATGAGCAGTTCTTC. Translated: CASSRRRLAGYYNEQFF.

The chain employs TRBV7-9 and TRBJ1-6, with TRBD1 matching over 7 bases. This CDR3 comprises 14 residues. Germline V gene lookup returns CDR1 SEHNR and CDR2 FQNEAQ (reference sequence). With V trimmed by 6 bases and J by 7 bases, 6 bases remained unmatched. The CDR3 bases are TGTGCCAGCAGTATGGGACAGCAGAATTCACCCCTCCACTTT. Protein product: CASSMGQQNSPLHF.

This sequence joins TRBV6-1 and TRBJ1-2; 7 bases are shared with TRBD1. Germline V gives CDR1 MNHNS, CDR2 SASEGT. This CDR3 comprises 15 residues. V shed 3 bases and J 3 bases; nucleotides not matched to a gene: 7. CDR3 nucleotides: TGTGCCAGCAGTGAGCCCTGGACAGGAGACTATGGCTACACCTTC. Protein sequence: CASSEPWTGDYGYTF.

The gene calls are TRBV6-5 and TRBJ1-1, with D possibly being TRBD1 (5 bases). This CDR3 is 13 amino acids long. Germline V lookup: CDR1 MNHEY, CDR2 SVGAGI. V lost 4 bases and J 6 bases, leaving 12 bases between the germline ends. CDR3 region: CASSSAGGAEAFF. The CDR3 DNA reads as TGTGCCAGCAGTTCGGCGGGGGGTGCTGAAGCTTTCTTT.

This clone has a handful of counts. The CDR3, as DNA: TGTGCCAGCAGCTCAACAGGAATTTTCACTGAAGCTTTCTTT. This sequence encodes CASSSTGIFTEAFF. The gene calls are TRBV7-2 and TRBJ1-1, with a weak D call TRBD1 (5 bases). The CDR3 loop spans 14 amino acids. V was trimmed by 4 bases and J by 4 bases, leaving 13 bases between them. Germline CDR1 SGHTA, CDR2 FQGNSA. Filled out from reference TRBV7-2 and TRBJ1-1, the complete variable domain reads GAGVSQSPSNKVTEKGKDVELRCDPISGHTALYWYRQSLGQGLEFLIYFQGNSAPDKSGLPSDRFSAERTGGSVSTLTIQRTQQEDSAVYLCASSSTGIFTEAFFGQGTRLTVV.

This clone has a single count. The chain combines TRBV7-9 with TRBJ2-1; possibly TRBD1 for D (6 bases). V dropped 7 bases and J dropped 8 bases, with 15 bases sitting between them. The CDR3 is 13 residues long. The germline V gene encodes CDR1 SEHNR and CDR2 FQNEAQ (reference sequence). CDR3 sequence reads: CASTALNRDEQFF. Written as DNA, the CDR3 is TGTGCCAGCACCGCACTCAACAGGGATGAGCAGTTCTTC.

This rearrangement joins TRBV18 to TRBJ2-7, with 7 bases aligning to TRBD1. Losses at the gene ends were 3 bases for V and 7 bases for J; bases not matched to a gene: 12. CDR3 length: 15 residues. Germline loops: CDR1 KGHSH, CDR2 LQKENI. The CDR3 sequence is CASSPRDSTSREQYF. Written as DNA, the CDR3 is TGTGCCAGCTCACCCCGGGACAGTACCTCGAGGGAGCAGTACTTC.

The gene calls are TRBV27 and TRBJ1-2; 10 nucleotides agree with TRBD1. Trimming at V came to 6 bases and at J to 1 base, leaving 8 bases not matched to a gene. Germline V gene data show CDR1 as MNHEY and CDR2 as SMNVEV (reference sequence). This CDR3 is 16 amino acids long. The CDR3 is CASRFQGTGDNYGYTF. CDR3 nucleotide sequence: TGTGCCAGCAGATTTCAGGGGACAGGGGATAACTATGGCTACACCTTC.

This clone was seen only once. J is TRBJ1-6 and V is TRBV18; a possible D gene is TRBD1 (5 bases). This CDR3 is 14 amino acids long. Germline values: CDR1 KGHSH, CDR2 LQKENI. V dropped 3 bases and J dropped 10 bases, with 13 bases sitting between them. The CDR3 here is CASSPSGDGSPLHF. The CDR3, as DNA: TGTGCCAGCTCACCCAGCGGGGACGGATCACCCCTCCACTTT.

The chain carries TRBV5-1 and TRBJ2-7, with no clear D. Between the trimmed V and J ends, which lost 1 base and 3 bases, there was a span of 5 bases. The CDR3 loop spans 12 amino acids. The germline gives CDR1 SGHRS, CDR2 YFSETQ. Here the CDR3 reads CASSLTGYEQYF. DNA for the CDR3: TGCGCCAGCAGCTTGACGGGCTACGAGCAGTACTTC.

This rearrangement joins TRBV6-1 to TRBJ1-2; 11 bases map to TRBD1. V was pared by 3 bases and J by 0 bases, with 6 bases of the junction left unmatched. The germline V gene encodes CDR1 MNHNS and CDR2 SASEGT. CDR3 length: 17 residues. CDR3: CASSEVAGQGANYGYTF. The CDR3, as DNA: TGTGCCAGCAGTGAGGTGGCGGGACAGGGGGCTAACTATGGCTACACCTTC.

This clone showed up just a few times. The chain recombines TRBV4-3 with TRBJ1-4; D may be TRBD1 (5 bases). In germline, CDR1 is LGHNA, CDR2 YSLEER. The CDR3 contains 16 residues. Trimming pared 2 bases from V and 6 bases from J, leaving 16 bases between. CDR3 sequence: CASSQYGQGGDEKLFF. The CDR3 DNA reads TGCGCCAGCAGCCAATACGGGCAGGGAGGGGATGAAAAACTGTTTTTT.

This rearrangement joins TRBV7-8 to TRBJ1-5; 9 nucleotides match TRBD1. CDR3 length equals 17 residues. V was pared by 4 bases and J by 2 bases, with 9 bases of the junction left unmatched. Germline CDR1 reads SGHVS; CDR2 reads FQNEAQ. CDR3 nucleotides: TGTGCCAGCAGCTCGGGGACAGGGTCGGGTGGCAATCAGCCCCAGCATTTT. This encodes CASSSGTGSGGNQPQHF.

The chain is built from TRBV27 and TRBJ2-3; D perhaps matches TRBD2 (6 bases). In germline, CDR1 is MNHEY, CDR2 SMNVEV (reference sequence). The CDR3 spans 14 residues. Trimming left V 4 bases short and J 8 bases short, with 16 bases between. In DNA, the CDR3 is TGTGCCAGCAGTTCGACGGGGGAATTCGGTACGCAGTATTTT. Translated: CASSSTGEFGTQYF.

In DNA form, the CDR3 reads TGCGCCAGCAGCTTGGGACAGGGATCATATGGCTACACCTTC. Protein: CASSLGQGSYGYTF. The rearrangement uses TRBV5-1 and TRBJ1-2, with TRBD1 matching over 7 bases. The CDR3 totals 14 residues. Looked up from germline, CDR1 is SGHRS and CDR2 is YFSETQ. V gave up 0 bases and J gave up 5 bases; unmatched junction bases: 4.

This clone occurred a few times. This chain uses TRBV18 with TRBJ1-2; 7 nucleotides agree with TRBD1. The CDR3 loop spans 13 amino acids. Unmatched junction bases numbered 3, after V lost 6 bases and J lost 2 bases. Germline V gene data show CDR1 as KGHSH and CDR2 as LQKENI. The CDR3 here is CASSSDRNYGYTF. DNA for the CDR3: TGTGCCAGCTCCTCGGACAGGAACTATGGCTACACCTTC.